The T cell receptor (beta chain) under discussion was sequenced for a study of T cells in Graves' hyperthyroidism and ophthalmopathy. Study-level results: Model predictions of ophthalmopathy came a median approximately 6 months before onset.

Approximately 9.3 ml of fresh peripheral blood supplied the PBMCs. Germline assignment: CDR1 LGHDT and CDR2 YNNKEL (reference sequence). Trimming shortened V by 5 bases and J by 5 bases, and 13 bases separated the two germline ends. CDR3 length equals 13 residues. TCR beta CDR3 sequences were amplified from RNA transcripts. HTBI primers were the set used in a first-round RT-PCR of the TCR CDR3. TCRdb re-called the multiplex PCR reads with MiXCR, one entry per CDR3 protein. This sample has under 550,000 distinct CDR3 sequences, with about 20% found just once. This clonotype was seen at least ten times. Its antigen is currently unknown.

The chain couples TRBV3-1 to TRBJ2-7; TRBD2 is a possible D gene (6 bases). This TCR came from a man in his forties with Graves' ophthalmopathy. The sample was blood. DNA for the CDR3: TGTGCCAGCAGCTCAGGTCCTAGCGACGAGCAGTACTTC. Protein sequence: CASSSGPSDEQYF.